Presented here are 3 T cell receptor beta chains from one specimen sequenced in a study of cytomegalovirus exposure and HLA in healthy donors. Amplification used 60 Vbeta primers and 13 Jbeta primers. Libraries were prepared by immunoSEQ multiplex PCR; TCRdb keeps only in-frame clonotypes and omits some of them. Of some 35,000 clones listed, over 40% are singletons. The sample comprised PBMCs. These receptors were taken from a woman in her 40s in good health and CMV-seropositive.

This clone has more than one count but fewer than ten. The genes are TRBV4-2 and TRBJ2-3; D remains unclear. With 0 bases removed from V and 2 bases from J, the gap between germline ends came to 9 bases. Germline CDR1 reads LGHNA; CDR2 reads YNFKEQ. The CDR3 has 15 amino acids. CDR3 sequence reads: CASSQDVGFTDTQYF. DNA of the CDR3: TGTGCCAGCAGCCAAGACGTCGGTTTCACAGATACGCAGTATTTT.

V gene TRBV6-5 combines with J gene TRBJ2-5; D may be TRBD1 (5 bases). Gene TRBJ2-7 matches the end of the DNA better, so the J call may be wrong. Germline lookup yields CDR1 MNHEY and CDR2 SVGAGI. CDR3 length equals 14 residues. The CDR3 coding sequence is TGTGCCAGCAGTTACACACAGCAGGGTTACGAGCAGTACTTC. This codes for CASSYTQQGYEQYF.

Regarding this clone: Other DNA sequences of this sample code for an identical CDR3. The chain carries TRBV14 and TRBJ2-3; 7 bases align to TRBD2. The ends lost 1 base at V and 1 base at J; junction bases unmatched: 2. The CDR3 covers 15 residues. Germline V CDR1 and CDR2: SGHDN, FVKESK. The CDR3: CASSQGRGGTDTQYF. In DNA, the CDR3 is TGTGCCAGCAGCCAAGGCCGGGGGGGCACAGATACGCAGTATTTT. The whole variable domain, filled in from reference TRBV14 and TRBJ2-3, reads EAGVTQFPSHSVIEKGQTVTLRCDPISGHDNLYWYRRVMGKEIKFLLHFVKESKQDESGMPNNRFLAERTGGTYSTLKVQPAELEDSGVYFCASSQGRGGTDTQYFGPGTRLTVL.